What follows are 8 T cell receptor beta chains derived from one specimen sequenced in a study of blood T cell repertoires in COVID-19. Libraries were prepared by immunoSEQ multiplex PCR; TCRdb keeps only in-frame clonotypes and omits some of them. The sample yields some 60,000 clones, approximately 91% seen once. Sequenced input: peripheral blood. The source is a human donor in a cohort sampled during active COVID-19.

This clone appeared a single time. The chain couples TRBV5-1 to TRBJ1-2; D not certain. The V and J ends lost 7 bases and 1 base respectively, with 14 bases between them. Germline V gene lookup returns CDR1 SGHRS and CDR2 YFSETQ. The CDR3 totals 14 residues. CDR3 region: CASGREGVNYGYTF. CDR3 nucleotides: TGCGCCAGCGGCCGAGAGGGTGTTAACTATGGCTACACCTTC.

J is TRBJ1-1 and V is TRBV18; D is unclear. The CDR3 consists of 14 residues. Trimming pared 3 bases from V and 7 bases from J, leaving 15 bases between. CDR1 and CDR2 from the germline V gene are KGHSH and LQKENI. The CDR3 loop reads CASSPLGRELEAFF. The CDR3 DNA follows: TGTGCCAGCTCACCCCTCGGGCGGGAACTTGAAGCTTTCTTT.

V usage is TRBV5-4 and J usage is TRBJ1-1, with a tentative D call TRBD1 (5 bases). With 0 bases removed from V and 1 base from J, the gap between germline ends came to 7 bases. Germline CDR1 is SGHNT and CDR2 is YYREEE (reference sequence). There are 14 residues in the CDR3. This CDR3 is CASSLVGANTEAFF. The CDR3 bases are TGTGCCAGCAGCTTGGTTGGGGCGAACACTGAAGCTTTCTTT.

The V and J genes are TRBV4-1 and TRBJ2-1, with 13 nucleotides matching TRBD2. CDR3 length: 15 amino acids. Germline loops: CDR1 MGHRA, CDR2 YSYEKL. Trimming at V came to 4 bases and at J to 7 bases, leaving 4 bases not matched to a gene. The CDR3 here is CASSRGLAGVNEQFF. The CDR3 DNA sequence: TGCGCCAGCAGCCGAGGACTAGCGGGAGTAAATGAGCAGTTCTTC.

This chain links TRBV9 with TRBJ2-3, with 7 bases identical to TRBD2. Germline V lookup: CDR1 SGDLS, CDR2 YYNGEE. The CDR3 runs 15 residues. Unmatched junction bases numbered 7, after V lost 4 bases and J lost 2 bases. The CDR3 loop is CASSLQAGVTDTQYF. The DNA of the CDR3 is TGTGCCAGCAGCCTCCAGGCGGGAGTCACAGATACGCAGTATTTT.

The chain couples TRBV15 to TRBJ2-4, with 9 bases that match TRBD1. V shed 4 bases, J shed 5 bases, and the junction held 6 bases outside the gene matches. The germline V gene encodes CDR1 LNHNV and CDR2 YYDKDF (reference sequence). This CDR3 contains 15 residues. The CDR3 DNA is TGTGCCACCAGCAACATCGGGGACAGGGAAAACATTCAGTACTTC. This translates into CATSNIGDRENIQYF.

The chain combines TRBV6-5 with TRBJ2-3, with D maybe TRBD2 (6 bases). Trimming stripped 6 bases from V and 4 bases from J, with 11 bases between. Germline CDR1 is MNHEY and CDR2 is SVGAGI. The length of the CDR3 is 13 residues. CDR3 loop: CASREGEADTQYF. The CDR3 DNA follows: TGTGCCAGCAGGGAGGGTGAGGCAGATACGCAGTATTTT.

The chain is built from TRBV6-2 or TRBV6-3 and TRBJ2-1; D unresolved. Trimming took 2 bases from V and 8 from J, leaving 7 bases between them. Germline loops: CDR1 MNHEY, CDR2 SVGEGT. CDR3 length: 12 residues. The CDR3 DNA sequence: TGTGCCAGCAGTTACCATCCGGATGAGCAGTTCTTC. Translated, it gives CASSYHPDEQFF.